The TCR beta chain described here comes from a study of human T cells and chemical hapten exposure. In regard to this clonotype: The antigen remains unidentified.

Time point reported: patch test 1, 2 weeks after DPC sensitization. Treatment reported: therapeutic diphenylcyclopropenone sensitization with weekly scalp DPC. Every patch test was put on after a blood sample was taken. The library tagged each cDNA molecule with unique molecular identifiers. In TCRdb, the RACE reads were re-called with MiXCR into one record per CDR3 protein. The sample records some 120,000 distinct CDR3 sequences, roughly 12% being singletons. Study observations and caveats: TCRs above 1 in 1000 frequency did not change with DPC sensitization. Expanded TCRs created a significantly greater count of big CDR3 similarity clusters than controls did.

The CDR3 is 15 amino acids. V was trimmed by 7 bases and J by 4 bases, leaving 14 bases between them. Looked up from germline, CDR1 is ENHRY and CDR2 is SYGVKD. This TCR was recovered from a woman between 45 and 65 years old with alopecia areata. Some clones in this sample may be carry-over from other donors' samples. This chain uses TRBV10-3 with TRBJ2-6; D remains ambiguous. Sequenced material: whole blood, taken in connection with sensitization to the hapten diphenylcyclopropenone (DPC). The CDR3 DNA reads as TGTGCCATCAACTCCGAACTACGCGGGGCCAACGTCCTGACTTTC. Translation gives CAINSELRGANVLTF.